This T cell receptor (beta chain) was identified in a study of T cell changes during pregnancy in multiple sclerosis. The CDR3 consists of 17 residues. Repertoires were generated with immunoSEQ multiplex PCR, while TCRdb's copy carries only in-frame clones and drops some. The sample holds around 50,000 clones, about 90% seen once. The receptor comes from a female donor with multiple sclerosis, enrolled in a pregnancy study. V is TRBV12-2 and J is TRBJ1-6; no check of the table's D call, TRBD1, against the DNA was made. TRBV12-2 is noted as a pseudogene. The sample was CD4+ T cells from peripheral blood mononuclear cells, taken in the third trimester of pregnancy. For the CDR3, the DNA is TGTGCAAGTCGCTTAGTTGGGCCGGGTCAGGGTAATTCACCCCTCCACTTT. Its protein product is CASRLVGPGQGNSPLHF.